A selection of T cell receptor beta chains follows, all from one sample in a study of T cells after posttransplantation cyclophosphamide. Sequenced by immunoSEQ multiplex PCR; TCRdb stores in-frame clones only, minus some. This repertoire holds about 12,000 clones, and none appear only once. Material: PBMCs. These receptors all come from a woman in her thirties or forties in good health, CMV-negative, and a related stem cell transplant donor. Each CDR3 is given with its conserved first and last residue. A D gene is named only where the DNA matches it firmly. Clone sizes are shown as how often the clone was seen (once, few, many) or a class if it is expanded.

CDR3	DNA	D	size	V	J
CASSRRRDSQKLFF	TGTGCCAGCAGTCGAAGAAGGGACAGCCAAAAACTGTTTTTT	TRBD1	many	TRBV27	TRBJ1-4
CASSFIGTDTQYF	TGTGCCAGCAGCTTTATCGGTACAGATACGCAGTATTTT	.	many	TRBV13	TRBJ2-3
CASSPPELSGNTIYF	TGTGCCAGCTCACCACCTGAGCTCTCTGGAAACACCATATATTTT	.	many	TRBV18	TRBJ1-3
CASSLGLATTGELFF	TGTGCCAGTAGTTTGGGACTAGCGACGACCGGGGAGCTGTTTTTT	TRBD2	many	TRBV19	TRBJ2-2
CASSLYNEQFF	TGTGCCAGCAGCCTATATAATGAGCAGTTCTTC	.	many	TRBV5-6	TRBJ2-1
CATSGPQGSDTQYF	TGTGCCACCAGTGGCCCACAGGGGTCAGATACGCAGTATTTT	TRBD1	many	TRBV24-1	TRBJ2-3
CASRGTGVGDEQYF	TGTGCCAGCAGAGGCACAGGGGTCGGGGACGAGCAGTACTTC	TRBD1	many	TRBV28	TRBJ2-7
CASSPDRARGETQYF	TGTGCCAGCTCACCGGACAGGGCCAGGGGTGAGACCCAGTACTTC	TRBD1	many	TRBV18	TRBJ2-5
CASSHETGTISDTQYF	TGTGCCAGCAGCCACGAAACTGGGACTATATCAGATACGCAGTATTTT	TRBD2	many	TRBV11-2	TRBJ2-3
CASTAGTGPTGELFF	TGCGCCAGCACCGCCGGGACAGGGCCCACCGGGGAGCTGTTTTTT	TRBD1	many	TRBV5-1	TRBJ2-2